This T cell receptor beta chain was documented in a study of T cell responses to AZD1222 COVID-19 vaccine. Trimming stripped 4 bases from V and 3 bases from J, with 10 bases between. CDR3 length equals 14 residues. Germline CDR1 reads LGHDT; CDR2 reads YNNKEL (reference sequence). The assay was immunoSEQ multiplex PCR, and TCRdb's table has in-frame clones only and misses some. The sample yields approximately 180,000 clones, approximately 90% seen once. General study findings and limits: The donor cohort was predominantly white British with a female majority, and clonal diversity may have been underestimated. Nearly half of spike-specific TCRs reportedly target variant regions that are unmutated in the B.1.351 and B.1.1.7 variants. Baseline serostatus was positive in only six AZD1222 recipients.

As for this clone: Its antigen is as yet unknown.

The receptor comes from an adult who received the AZD1222 COVID-19 vaccine. Source: peripheral blood, taken 28 days after the second AZD1222 dose. The chain carries TRBV3-1 (or the pseudogene TRBV3-2) and TRBJ1-3; D remains ambiguous. The CDR3 nucleotides read TGTGCCAGCAGCCTTGACTTGAATGGAAACACCATATATTTT. It codes for CASSLDLNGNTIYF.